Following are 5 T cell receptor beta chains from one sample sequenced in a study of T cells after yellow fever vaccination (dated by TCRdb to between 2018 and 2021). Receptors were amplified or captured by 5' RACE. The sequencer was an Illumina HiSeq 2500. TCRdb applied fastp at Q25 and MiXCR to the public reads, then kept only in-frame beta chains. When rows share a CDR3 protein, they turn into one entry using the most common DNA and genes. Recorded for this sample are under 600,000 distinct CDR3 sequences; about 14% of them occurred a single time. The ten top clones hold 11% to 15% of the sample. The treatment or condition label for this specimen denotes: live attenuated yellow fever vaccine strain. This material consisted of PBMCs, taken on the day of the yellow fever booster vaccination. These receptors were collected from a man under 40 who received the YFV17D yellow fever vaccine.

The chain joins TRBV24-1 to TRBJ2-2; D gene ambiguous. V lost 7 bases and J 5 bases, leaving 19 bases between the germline ends. The CDR3 contains 16 residues. Germline V CDR1 and CDR2: KGHDR, SFDVKD. The CDR3 sequence is CATSPSWTIGTGELFF. The CDR3 DNA follows: TGTGCCACCAGCCCAAGCTGGACGATTGGGACCGGGGAGCTGTTTTTT.

The sample holds a few counts of this clonotype. A read error may produce the germline difference seen at one junction end. This chain joins TRBV7-8 and TRBJ2-1, with TRBD2 matching 15 bases. Germline V gene lookup returns CDR1 SGHVS and CDR2 FQNEAQ. This CDR3 comprises 15 residues. The CDR3 coding sequence is TGTGCCAGCAGCCCGGGACTAGCGGGAGGCCCGGAAGAGGTCTTC. It encodes CASSPGLAGGPEEVF.

A few counts support this clonotype. The chain employs TRBV7-2 and TRBJ2-7; D unresolved. Trimming took off 5 bases at V and 3 bases at J, with 14 bases between the two ends. There are 14 residues in the CDR3. Germline V CDR1 and CDR2: SGHTA, FQGNSA. The CDR3 DNA reads TGTGCCAGCAGCCAAGACCGCTCATACTACGAGCAGTACTTC. Protein sequence: CASSQDRSYYEQYF. Complete variable domain (other parts from reference TRBV7-2 and TRBJ2-7): GAGVSQSPSNKVTEKGKDVELRCDPISGHTALYWYRQSLGQGLEFLIYFQGNSAPDKSGLPSDRFSAERTGGSVSTLTIQRTQQEDSAVYLCASSQDRSYYEQYFGPGTRLTVT.

A few counts support this clonotype. The V call is TRBV12-3 or TRBV12-4, the J call TRBJ1-2, with D hard to call. This CDR3 has 12 amino acids. V lost 1 base, J lost 8 bases, and 8 bases lay in between. CDR3 in DNA: TGTGCCAGCAGTTTAGGCGGGCTGGGCTACACCTTC. The encoded protein is CASSLGGLGYTF.

This clonotype was found a few times. The chain couples TRBV2 to TRBJ2-5; TRBD2 aligns across 7 bases. After removal of 3 bases from V and 5 bases from J, the junction contained 9 bases not matched to a gene. CDR1 and CDR2 (germline): SNHLY, FYNNEI. The CDR3 length is 15 residues. Written as DNA, the CDR3 is TGTGCCAGCAGTGAGTGGACTAGAGGTTACGAGACCCAGTACTTC. Its translation is CASSEWTRGYETQYF.